This is a list of T cell receptor beta chains from one sample in a study of blood T cell repertoires in COVID-19. Generated by immunoSEQ multiplex PCR, the TCRdb table keeps only in-frame clones and is missing some. The sample has roughly 70,000 clones, about 82% seen once; the top ten hold around 10%. Sequencing input: peripheral blood. The receptors derive from a human donor in a cohort sampled during active COVID-19. CDR3s include the opening cysteine and the closing phenylalanine or tryptophan. The D gene is left open where the match is weak. Rows may omit the clone size; those that give it use once, few, many or a size class.

V: TRBV27
J: TRBJ2-1
size: -
D: TRBD1
DNA: TGTGCCAGCAGCTCACAGGGGGTGGAGGAGTTCTTC
CDR3: CASSSQGVEEFF

V: TRBV6-2/TRBV6-3
J: TRBJ2-3
size: -
D: TRBD2
DNA: TGTGCCAGCAGTTCAACGGGCGGGAGGGCCCTTTACACAGATACGCAGTATTTT
CDR3: CASSSTGGRALYTDTQYF

V: TRBV9
J: TRBJ1-3
size: -
D: -
DNA: TGTGCCAGCAGCGCTTTCTCTGGAAACACCATATATTTT
CDR3: CASSAFSGNTIYF

V: TRBV23-1
J: TRBJ1-5
size: -
D: TRBD1
DNA: TGCGCCAGCGCTACAGACAGGGTCGGTCAGCCCCAGCATTTT
CDR3: CASATDRVGQPQHF

V: TRBV14
J: TRBJ2-3
size: -
D: -
DNA: TGTGCCAGCAGCCAAGAGGAGACAGATACGCAGTATTTT
CDR3: CASSQEETDTQYF

V: TRBV24-1
J: TRBJ2-3
size: few
D: -
DNA: TGTGCCACCAAAGGCAGGCCTAGCACAGATACGCAGTATTTT
CDR3: CATKGRPSTDTQYF

V: TRBV5-1
J: TRBJ1-5
size: -
D: TRBD1
DNA: TGCGCCAGCAGCTCCGGGACAGGGGGGGGCAATCAGCCCCAGCATTTT
CDR3: CASSSGTGGGNQPQHF

V: TRBV7-3
J: TRBJ2-7
size: -
D: TRBD2
DNA: TGTGCCAGCAGCCCGGGGGGTACTCTCGGCGAGCAGTACTTC
CDR3: CASSPGGTLGEQYF

V: TRBV6-5
J: TRBJ2-7
size: -
D: -
DNA: TGTGCCAGCGATCCCGGGGTCTCCTACGAGCAGTACTTC
CDR3: CASDPGVSYEQYF

V: TRBV11-2
J: TRBJ1-1
size: -
D: -
DNA: TGTGCCAGCAGCCTCAGATCCCCCAGGGCGCCGAACACTGAAGCTTTCTTT
CDR3: CASSLRSPRAPNTEAFF

V: TRBV5-1
J: TRBJ1-6
size: -
D: TRBD1
DNA: TGCGCCAGCAGCTTGGGGACAGGGGAGTCACCCCTCCACTTT
CDR3: CASSLGTGESPLHF

V: TRBV2
J: TRBJ1-1
size: -
D: TRBD1
DNA: TGTGCCAGCAGTGTTTCAGGGGGCGCAGCTTTCTTT
CDR3: CASSVSGGAAFF

V: TRBV2
J: TRBJ1-1
size: -
D: TRBD1
DNA: TGTGCCAGCAGTGAAGTCGGGCAGGGGGCAAGGGAAACTGAAGCTTTCTTT
CDR3: CASSEVGQGARETEAFF

V: TRBV27
J: TRBJ1-4
size: -
D: -
DNA: TGTGCCGCAGGGGCTCCAGCGCAAAAACTGTTTTTT
CDR3: CAAGAPAQKLFF

V: TRBV5-1
J: TRBJ2-7
size: -
D: TRBD1
DNA: TGCGCCAGCAGCCCACAGGGGGTACCGGGCGAGCAGTACTTC
CDR3: CASSPQGVPGEQYF

V: TRBV4-3
J: TRBJ2-7
size: -
D: TRBD2
DNA: TGCGCCAGCAGCCAAAGGCGAGCGGGAGGCTACGAGCAGTACTTC
CDR3: CASSQRRAGGYEQYF

V: TRBV9
J: TRBJ2-5
size: -
D: -
DNA: TGTGCCAGCAGCGTAGGGACTAACCAAGAGACCCAGTACTTC
CDR3: CASSVGTNQETQYF

V: TRBV27
J: TRBJ2-7
size: -
D: TRBD1
DNA: TGTGCCAGCAGTTTGCCGGGACAGATGTTAGGCGAGCAGTACTTC
CDR3: CASSLPGQMLGEQYF

V: TRBV19
J: TRBJ1-5
size: -
D: -
DNA: TGTGCCTCCAGTCCAGTTAATAGCAATCAGCCCCAGCATTTT
CDR3: CASSPVNSNQPQHF

V: TRBV5-5
J: TRBJ2-6
size: -
D: -
DNA: TGTGCCAGCAGCGCGGGACCCTCCAGCTCTGGGGCCAACGTCCTGACTTTC
CDR3: CASSAGPSSSGANVLTF

V: TRBV4-3
J: TRBJ1-1
size: -
D: -
DNA: TGCGCCAGCAGCCAAGATAGCTCGGGGACAGAAGCTTTCTTT
CDR3: CASSQDSSGTEAFF

V: TRBV28
J: TRBJ2-4
size: -
D: -
DNA: TGTGCCAGCAGCGGGGACTTAGCGAACAAAAACATTCAGTACTTC
CDR3: CASSGDLANKNIQYF

V: TRBV7-9
J: TRBJ2-7
size: -
D: -
DNA: TGTGCCAGCTTACCGGTCCACTCCTACGAGCAGTACTTC
CDR3: CASLPVHSYEQYF

V: TRBV11-2
J: TRBJ2-7
size: -
D: -
DNA: TGTGCCAGCAGCTTATTGGGCAGTACCTACGAGCAGTACTTC
CDR3: CASSLLGSTYEQYF

V: TRBV27
J: TRBJ2-7
size: -
D: -
DNA: TGTGCCAGCAGTCTTGACCCTAGCCTCTACGAGCAGTACTTC
CDR3: CASSLDPSLYEQYF

V: TRBV19
J: TRBJ1-1
size: -
D: TRBD1
DNA: TGTGCCAGTAGTATACCGACAGGGGGCGCCTCTGAAGCTTTCTTT
CDR3: CASSIPTGGASEAFF